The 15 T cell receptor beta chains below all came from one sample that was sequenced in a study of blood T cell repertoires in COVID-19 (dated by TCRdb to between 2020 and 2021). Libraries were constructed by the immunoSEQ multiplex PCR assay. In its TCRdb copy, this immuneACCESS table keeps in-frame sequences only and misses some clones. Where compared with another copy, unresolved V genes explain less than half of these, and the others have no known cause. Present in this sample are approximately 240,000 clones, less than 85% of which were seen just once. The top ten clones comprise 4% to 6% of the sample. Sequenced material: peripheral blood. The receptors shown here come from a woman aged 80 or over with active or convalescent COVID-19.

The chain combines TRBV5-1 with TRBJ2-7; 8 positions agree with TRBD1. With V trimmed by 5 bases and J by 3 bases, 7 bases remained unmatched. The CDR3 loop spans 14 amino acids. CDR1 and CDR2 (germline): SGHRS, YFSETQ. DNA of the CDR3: TGCGCCAGCAGACAAACCGGGACAGGCTACGAGCAGTACTTC. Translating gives CASRQTGTGYEQYF.

DNA for the CDR3: TGTGCCTGGAGTGTACAGGGGTCCTACGAGCAGTACTTC. It is translated as CAWSVQGSYEQYF. The genes are TRBV30 and TRBJ2-7; TRBD1 matches 7 bases. This CDR3 spans 13 amino acids. Looked up from germline, CDR1 is GTSNPN and CDR2 is SVGIG (reference sequence). V trimming: 0 bases; J trimming: 1 base; junction bases outside the gene matches: 0.

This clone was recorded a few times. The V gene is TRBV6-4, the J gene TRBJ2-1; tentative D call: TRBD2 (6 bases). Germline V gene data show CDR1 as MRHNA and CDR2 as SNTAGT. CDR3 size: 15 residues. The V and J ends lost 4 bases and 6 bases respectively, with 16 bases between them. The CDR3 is CASSALVGGINEQFF. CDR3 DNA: TGTGCCAGCAGTGCCCTGGTGGGGGGTATCAATGAGCAGTTCTTC.

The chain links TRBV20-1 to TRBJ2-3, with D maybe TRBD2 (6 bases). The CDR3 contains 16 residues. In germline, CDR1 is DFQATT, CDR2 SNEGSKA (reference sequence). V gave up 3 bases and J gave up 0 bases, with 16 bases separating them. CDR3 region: CSASIMAGPSTDTQYF. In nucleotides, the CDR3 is TGCAGTGCTAGTATCATGGCGGGACCTAGCACAGATACGCAGTATTTT.

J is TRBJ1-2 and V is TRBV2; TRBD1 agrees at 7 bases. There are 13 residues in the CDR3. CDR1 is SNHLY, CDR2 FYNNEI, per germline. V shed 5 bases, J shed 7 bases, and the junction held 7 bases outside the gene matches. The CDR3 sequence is CASSLEGQSGYTF. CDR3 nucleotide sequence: TGTGCCAGCAGTCTTGAGGGACAGAGTGGCTACACCTTC.

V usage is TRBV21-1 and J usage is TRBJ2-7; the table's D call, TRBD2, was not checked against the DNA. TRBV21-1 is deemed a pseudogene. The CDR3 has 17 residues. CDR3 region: CASSKGLWRPEAYEQYF. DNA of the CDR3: TGTGCCAGCAGCAAAGGCCTTTGGCGGCCTGAGGCCTACGAGCAGTACTTC.

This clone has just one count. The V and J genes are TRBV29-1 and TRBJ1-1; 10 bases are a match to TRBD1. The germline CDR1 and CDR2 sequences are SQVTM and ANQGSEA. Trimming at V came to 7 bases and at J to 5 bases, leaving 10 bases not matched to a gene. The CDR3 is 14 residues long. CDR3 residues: CSAHKGQGRTEAFF. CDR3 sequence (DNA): TGCAGCGCCCATAAGGGACAGGGGAGGACTGAAGCTTTCTTT.

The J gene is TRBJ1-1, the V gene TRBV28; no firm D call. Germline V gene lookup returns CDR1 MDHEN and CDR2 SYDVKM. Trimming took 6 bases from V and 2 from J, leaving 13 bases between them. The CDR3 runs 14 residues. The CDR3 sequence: CASRPHPYNTEAFF. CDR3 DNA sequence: TGTGCCAGCAGGCCACATCCGTATAACACTGAAGCTTTCTTT.

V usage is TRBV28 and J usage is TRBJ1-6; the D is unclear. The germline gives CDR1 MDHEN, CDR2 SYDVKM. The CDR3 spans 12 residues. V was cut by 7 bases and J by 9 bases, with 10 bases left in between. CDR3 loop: CASTSTSSPLHF. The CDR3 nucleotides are TGTGCCAGCACCTCGACAAGTTCACCCCTCCACTTT.

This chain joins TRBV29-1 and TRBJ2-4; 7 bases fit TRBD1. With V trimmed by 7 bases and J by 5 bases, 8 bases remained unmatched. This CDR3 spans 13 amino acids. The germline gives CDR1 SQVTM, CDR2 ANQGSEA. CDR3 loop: CSAATGSENIQYF. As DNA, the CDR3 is TGCAGCGCAGCGACAGGGAGTGAAAACATTCAGTACTTC.

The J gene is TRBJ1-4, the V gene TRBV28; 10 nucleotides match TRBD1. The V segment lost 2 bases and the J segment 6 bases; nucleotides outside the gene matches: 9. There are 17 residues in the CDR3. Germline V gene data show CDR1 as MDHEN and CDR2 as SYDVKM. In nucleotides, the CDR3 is TGTGCCAGCAGTTTACCCCACGGACAGGGGGGAGATGAAAAACTGTTTTTT. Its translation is CASSLPHGQGGDEKLFF.

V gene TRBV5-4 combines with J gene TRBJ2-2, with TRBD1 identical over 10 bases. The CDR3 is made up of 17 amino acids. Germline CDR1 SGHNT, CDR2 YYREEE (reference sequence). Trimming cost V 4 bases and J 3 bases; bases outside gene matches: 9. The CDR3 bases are TGTGCCAGCAGCCCACCGGGACAGGGGTCCTACACCGGGGAGCTGTTTTTT. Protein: CASSPPGQGSYTGELFF. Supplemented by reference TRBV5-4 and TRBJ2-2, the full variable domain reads ETGVTQSPTHLIKTRGQQVTLRCSSQSGHNTVSWYQQALGQGPQFIFQYYREEENGRGNFPPRFSGLQFPNYSSELNVNALELDDSALYLCASSPPGQGSYTGELFFGEGSRLTVL.

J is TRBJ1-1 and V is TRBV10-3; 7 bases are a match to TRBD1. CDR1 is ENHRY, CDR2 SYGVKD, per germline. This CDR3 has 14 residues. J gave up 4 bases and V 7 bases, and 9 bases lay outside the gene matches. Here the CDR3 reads CAITTDRVGTEAFF. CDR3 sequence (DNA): TGTGCCATCACTACAGACAGGGTGGGCACTGAAGCTTTCTTT.

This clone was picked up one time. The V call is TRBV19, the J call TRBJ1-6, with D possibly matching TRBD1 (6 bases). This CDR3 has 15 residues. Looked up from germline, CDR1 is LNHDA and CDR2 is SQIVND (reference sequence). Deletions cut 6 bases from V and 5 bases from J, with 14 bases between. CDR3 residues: CASRDGQTHNSPLHF. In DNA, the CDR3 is TGTGCCAGTAGGGACGGACAGACTCATAATTCACCCCTCCACTTT.

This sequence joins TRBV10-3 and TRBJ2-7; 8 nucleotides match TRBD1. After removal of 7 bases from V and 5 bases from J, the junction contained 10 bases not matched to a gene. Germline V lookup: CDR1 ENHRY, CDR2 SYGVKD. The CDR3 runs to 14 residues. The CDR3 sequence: CAITKGQDHDEQYF. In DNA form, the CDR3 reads TGTGCCATCACCAAGGGACAGGATCATGACGAGCAGTACTTC.